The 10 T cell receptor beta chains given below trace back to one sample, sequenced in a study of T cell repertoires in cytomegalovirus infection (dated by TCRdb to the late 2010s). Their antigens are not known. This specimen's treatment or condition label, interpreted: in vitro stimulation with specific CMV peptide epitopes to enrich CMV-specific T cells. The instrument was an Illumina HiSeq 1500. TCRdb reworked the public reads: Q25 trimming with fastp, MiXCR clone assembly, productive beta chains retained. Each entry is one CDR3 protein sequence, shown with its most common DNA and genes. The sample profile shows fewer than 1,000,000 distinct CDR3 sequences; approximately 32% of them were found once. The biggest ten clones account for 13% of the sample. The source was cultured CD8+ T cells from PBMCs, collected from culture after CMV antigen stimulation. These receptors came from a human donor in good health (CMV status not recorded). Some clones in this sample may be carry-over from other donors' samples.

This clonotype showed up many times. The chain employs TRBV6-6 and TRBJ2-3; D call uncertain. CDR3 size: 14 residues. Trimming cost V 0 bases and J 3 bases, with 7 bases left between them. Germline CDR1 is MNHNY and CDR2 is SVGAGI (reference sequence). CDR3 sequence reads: CASSYSASTDTQYF. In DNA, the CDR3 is TGTGCCAGCAGTTACTCAGCCAGTACAGATACGCAGTATTTT.

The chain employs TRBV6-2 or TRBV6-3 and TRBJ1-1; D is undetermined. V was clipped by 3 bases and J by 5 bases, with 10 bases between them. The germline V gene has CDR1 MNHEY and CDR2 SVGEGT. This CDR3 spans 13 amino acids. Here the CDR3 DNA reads TGTGCCAGCAGTTATACAGAAGCTACTGAAGCTTTCTTT. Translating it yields CASSYTEATEAFF.

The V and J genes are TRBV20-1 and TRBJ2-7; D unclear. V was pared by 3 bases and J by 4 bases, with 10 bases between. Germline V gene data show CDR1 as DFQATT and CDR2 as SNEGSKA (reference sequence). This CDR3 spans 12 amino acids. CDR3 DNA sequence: TGCAGTGCTAGGGGCCTGAAATACGAGCAGTACTTC. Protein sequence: CSARGLKYEQYF.

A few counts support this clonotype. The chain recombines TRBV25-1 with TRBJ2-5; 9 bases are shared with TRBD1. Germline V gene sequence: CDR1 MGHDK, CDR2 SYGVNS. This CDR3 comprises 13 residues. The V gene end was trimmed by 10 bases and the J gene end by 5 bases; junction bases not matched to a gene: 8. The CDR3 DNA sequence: TGTGCCACCAACACAGGGGGCTTTGAGACCCAGTACTTC. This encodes CATNTGGFETQYF.

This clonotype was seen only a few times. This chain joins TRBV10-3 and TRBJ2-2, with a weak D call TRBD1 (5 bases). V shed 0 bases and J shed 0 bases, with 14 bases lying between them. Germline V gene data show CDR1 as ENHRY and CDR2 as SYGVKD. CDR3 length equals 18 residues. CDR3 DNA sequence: TGTGCCATCAGTGAGTCGTACGGTCAGGGATCGAACACCGGGGAGCTGTTTTTT. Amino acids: CAISESYGQGSNTGELFF.

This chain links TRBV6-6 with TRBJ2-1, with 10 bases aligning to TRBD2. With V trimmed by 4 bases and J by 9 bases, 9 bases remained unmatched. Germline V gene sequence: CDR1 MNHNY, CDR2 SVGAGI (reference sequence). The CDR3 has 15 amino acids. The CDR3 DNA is TGTGCCAGCAGTTCAACGGGACTAGCGCTCGGTGAGCAGTTCTTC. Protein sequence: CASSSTGLALGEQFF.

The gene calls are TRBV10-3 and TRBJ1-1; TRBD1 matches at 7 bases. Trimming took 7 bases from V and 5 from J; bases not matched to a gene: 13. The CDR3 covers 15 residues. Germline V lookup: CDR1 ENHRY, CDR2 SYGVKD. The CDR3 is CAIITGTERRTEAFF. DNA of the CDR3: TGTGCCATCATCACCGGGACAGAAAGGAGGACTGAAGCTTTCTTT.

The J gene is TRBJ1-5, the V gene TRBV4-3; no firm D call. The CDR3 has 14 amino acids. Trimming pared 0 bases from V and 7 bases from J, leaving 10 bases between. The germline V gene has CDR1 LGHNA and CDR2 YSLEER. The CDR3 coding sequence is TGCGCCAGCAGCCAAGATTGGGTAGGACAGCCCCAGCATTTT. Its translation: CASSQDWVGQPQHF.

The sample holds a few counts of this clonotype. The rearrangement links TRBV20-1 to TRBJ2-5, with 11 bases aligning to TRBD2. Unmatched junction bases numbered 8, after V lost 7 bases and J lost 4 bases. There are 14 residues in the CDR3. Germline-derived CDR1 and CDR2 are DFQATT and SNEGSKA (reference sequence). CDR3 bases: TGCAGTGGGAATAGCGGGGGGGCTGGAGAGACCCAGTACTTC. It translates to CSGNSGGAGETQYF.

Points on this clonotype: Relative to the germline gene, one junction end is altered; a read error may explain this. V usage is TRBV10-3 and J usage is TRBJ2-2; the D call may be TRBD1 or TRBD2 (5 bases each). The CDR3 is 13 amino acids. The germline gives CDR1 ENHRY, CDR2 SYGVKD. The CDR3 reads CAVSESGPGELFF. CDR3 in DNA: TGTGCCGTCAGTGAGTCGGGGCCCGGGGAGCTGTTTTTT.